This T cell receptor (beta chain) was sequenced in a study of blood T cell repertoires in COVID-19 (dated by TCRdb to between 2020 and 2021). At the level of the whole study: Samples from collaborators originated in the United States, Italy and Spain and spanned both the acute and convalescent phases of COVID-19. The prospective study material was composed of cDNA or gDNA derived from T cells, B-cell-depleted T cells, or PBMCs. The dataset comprised deeply sampled blood TCRbeta repertoires from subjects exposed to, actively infected with, or recovered from COVID-19. The repertoires were released in a freely available public database intended as a resource for research on the immune response to SARS-CoV-2. The samples were drawn from two sources: the first 160 participants of the ongoing ImmuneRACE study, and over 950 subjects contributed by 6 global collaborators. Sample metadata almost always included a de-identified subject ID, COVID-19 status, age in years and sex. HLA class I and class II types, where available, came from metadata supplied by the sample provider rather than from assay-based typing.

From the germline V gene, CDR1 is SGDLS and CDR2 is YYNGEE. For this chain, trimming is 0 bases at the V end and 4 bases at the J end, and the number of junction bases without a gene match is 8. Including the terminal cysteine and phenylalanine, the CDR3 comprises 16 residues. Of the read, only the CDR3 DNA is kept; its 48 bases are in frame from base 1. Overall results and qualifications from the work: Clinical and demographic metadata were provided uncurated, with the amount varying by source and participant.

Collaborating institutions collected whole blood in K2EDTA tubes following their own protocols. For TCRbeta analysis, collaborators shipped samples as frozen whole blood, isolated PBMCs, or DNA extracted from either of those sample types. TCRbeta CDR3 regions were amplified from genomic DNA by means of the immunoSEQ Assay, a bias-controlled multiplex PCR. The authors' pipeline ran thus. Nucleated cell counts per sample were estimated from amplification of reference gene primers within the assay. To quantify the absolute abundance of each unique TCRbeta CDR3 rearrangement, sequence reads were collapsed and filtered. For each sample, productive Simpson clonality was calculated as the square root of Simpson's diversity index across productive rearrangements. Here the immuneACCESS table is served through TCRdb, limited to in-frame sequences with V and J called. Missing clones are a known gap in these copies; in checked studies unresolved V genes cover under half, and the rest lacks a known reason. V and J calls plus clone size are reproduced from that table; the DNA served to infer D and trimming. A total of approximately 100,000 clones appear in this sample, around 83% of them only once. The biggest ten clones account for 2.1% of the sample.

This clone was detected only a few times. Its binding antigen is unknown. No much larger clone is present one base from it, and per-base qualities are unavailable. The receptor was isolated from a human donor in a cohort sampled during active COVID-19. Recombination connected TRBV9 to TRBJ1-2; the junction holds 8 bases that match TRBD1. The sample consisted of peripheral blood. Here is the DNA: TGTGCCAGCAGCGTAGCCTCCTGGACAGGGATCTATGGCTACACCTTC. The encoded protein is CASSVASWTGIYGYTF. Where the CDR3 stops, the reference TRBV9 and TRBJ1-2 genes take over; the full variable domain is DSGVTQTPKHLITATGQRVTLRCSPRSGDLSVYWYQQSLDQGLQFLIQYYNGEERAKGNILERFSAQQFPDLHSELNLSSLELGDSALYFCASSVASWTGIYGYTFGSGTRLTVV.